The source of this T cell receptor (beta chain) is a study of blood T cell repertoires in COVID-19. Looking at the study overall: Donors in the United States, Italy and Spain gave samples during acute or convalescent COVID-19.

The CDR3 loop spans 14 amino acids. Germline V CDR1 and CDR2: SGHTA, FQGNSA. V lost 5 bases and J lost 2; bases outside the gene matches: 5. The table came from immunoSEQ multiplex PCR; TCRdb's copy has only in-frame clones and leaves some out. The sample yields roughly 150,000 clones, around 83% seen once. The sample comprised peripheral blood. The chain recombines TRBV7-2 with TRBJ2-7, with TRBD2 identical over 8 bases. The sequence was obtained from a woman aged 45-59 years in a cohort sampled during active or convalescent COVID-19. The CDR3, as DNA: TGTGCCAGCAGCAGACGCGGGGGGACCTACGAGCAGTACTTC. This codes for CASSRRGGTYEQYF.